One T cell receptor (beta chain) is described in this entry. At one end, the junction sequence differs from germline, possibly due to a read error. In the source study's methods: Estimation of nucleated cell counts relied on the amplification of reference gene primers. Repertoires were generated with immunoSEQ multiplex PCR, while TCRdb's copy carries only in-frame clones and drops some. That table supplies the V and J calls and clone size; D and trimming were determined from the DNA. Here the sample spans about 280,000 clones, about four fifths being singletons. These data come from a study of blood T cell repertoires in COVID-19. Turning to the study itself: PBMCs, B-cell-depleted T cells, or T cells were the source of the cDNA or gDNA that made up the material.

CDR3 length: 10 amino acids. Per the germline V gene, CDR1 is SGHTA and CDR2 is FQGNSA. Sequenced input: peripheral blood. The V call is TRBV7-2, the J call TRBJ1-2; 7 bases line up with TRBD1. The sequence was obtained from a woman in her fifties or sixties who had recovered from COVID-19. CDR3 sequence: CASSSTGLRF. In DNA form, the CDR3 reads TGTGCCAGCAGCTCGACAGGGCTCCGTTTC.